The sequence of this TCR beta chain was determined in a study of blood T cell repertoires in COVID-19. Germline trimming cut 4 bases from V and 6 bases from J; bases unmatched to any gene: 9. CDR1 and CDR2 (germline): MNHEY, SVGAGI. The CDR3 spans 16 residues. Participants were aged roughly 18 to 100 years from 20 to 30 US areas. This clone was picked up one time. Per the original methods: Estimation of nucleated cell counts relied on the amplification of reference gene primers. TCRdb's table, derived via immunoSEQ multiplex PCR, lists solely in-frame clones and lacks some. The DNA gave D and trimming, while V, J and clone size come from that table. The sample lists some 250,000 clones; 80% to 90% were seen once.

This sequence was found in a woman between 45 and 60 years old who had recovered from COVID-19. The sample was PBMCs or T cells enriched from blood (not recorded which). V and J are TRBV6-5 and TRBJ2-1; 10 nucleotides align to TRBD2. The CDR3 is CASSFWGTSVPNEQFF. In DNA, the CDR3 is TGTGCCAGCAGTTTCTGGGGGACTAGCGTTCCCAATGAGCAGTTCTTC.